Here is one T cell receptor beta chain with its context. This specimen comes from a study of blood T cell repertoires in COVID-19. Only in-frame clones appear in the TCRdb table, and some are missing; sequencing was by immunoSEQ multiplex PCR. The sample shows 150,000 to 200,000 clones, more than 70% of them seen only once. The CDR3 loop spans 15 amino acids. V gave up 1 base and J gave up 1 base, with 13 bases separating them. Germline CDR1 reads GTSNPN; CDR2 reads SVGIG (reference sequence). The origin of this receptor is a man aged 35 to 55 with active or convalescent COVID-19. The sequencing sample was made of peripheral blood. The rearrangement joins TRBV30 to TRBJ1-1; the D gene is possibly TRBD1 (5 bases). The CDR3 DNA sequence: TGTGCCTGGAGTGGGGGGGAACAAGAGAACACTGAAGCTTTCTTT. As protein: CAWSGGEQENTEAFF.